A selection of T cell receptor beta chains follows, all from one sample in a study of cytomegalovirus exposure and HLA in healthy donors. The table came from immunoSEQ multiplex PCR; TCRdb's copy has only in-frame clones and leaves some out. The table includes 150,000 to 200,000 clones, roughly four fifths detected once. Source material: PBMCs. The source of these receptors is a man aged 45-65 years in good health and CMV-seronegative. CDR3s include the opening cysteine and the closing phenylalanine or tryptophan. Each record gives: V gene, D gene, J gene, clone size, CDR3 DNA, CDR3 protein. The D gene is left open where the match is weak. The size of a clone is reported for some rows only, either as once, few or many, or as a class for expanded clones.

v_call: TRBV4-3; d_call: TRBD1; j_call: TRBJ2-7; clone_size: -; cdr3_nt: TGCGCCAGCAGCCAAGAACTGATCGGGACAGGCCACTACGAGCAGTACTTC; cdr3_aa: CASSQELIGTGHYEQYF
v_call: TRBV5-1; d_call: -; j_call: TRBJ1-4; clone_size: -; cdr3_nt: TGCGCCAGCAGCTCGGGGAATCAGGAAAAACTGTTTTTT; cdr3_aa: CASSSGNQEKLFF
v_call: TRBV28; d_call: -; j_call: TRBJ2-2; clone_size: -; cdr3_nt: TGTGCCAGCCCCACGAACACCGGGGAGCTGTTTTTT; cdr3_aa: CASPTNTGELFF
v_call: TRBV18; d_call: -; j_call: TRBJ1-5; clone_size: -; cdr3_nt: TGTGCCAGCTCACCACCTAGAGGACAGCCCCAGCATTTT; cdr3_aa: CASSPPRGQPQHF
v_call: TRBV7-9; d_call: TRBD1; j_call: TRBJ2-2; clone_size: -; cdr3_nt: TGTGCCAGCAGCTCCAGGGACAGGGGGAACACCGGGGAGCTGTTTTTT; cdr3_aa: CASSSRDRGNTGELFF
v_call: TRBV19; d_call: -; j_call: TRBJ1-4; clone_size: -; cdr3_nt: TGTGCCAGTAGCGACAAATGGACTAATGAAAAACTGTTTTTT; cdr3_aa: CASSDKWTNEKLFF
v_call: TRBV9; d_call: -; j_call: TRBJ2-1; clone_size: -; cdr3_nt: TGTGCCAGCAGCGTAGTAGACTCCGGGAGCGGTGAGCAGTTCTTC; cdr3_aa: CASSVVDSGSGEQFF
v_call: TRBV6-1; d_call: TRBD1; j_call: TRBJ2-2; clone_size: -; cdr3_nt: TGTGCCAGCAGTGCCAGGGGGCGCAACACCGGGGAGCTGTTTTTT; cdr3_aa: CASSARGRNTGELFF
v_call: TRBV25-1; d_call: TRBD1; j_call: TRBJ1-5; clone_size: -; cdr3_nt: TGTGCCAGCAGTGAATATCTGGGACAGGGGGCTGAACAGCCCCAGCATTTT; cdr3_aa: CASSEYLGQGAEQPQHF
v_call: TRBV10-1; d_call: -; j_call: TRBJ2-2; clone_size: -; cdr3_nt: TGCGCCAGGTTAGCCGGGGAGCTGTTTTTT; cdr3_aa: CARLAGELFF
v_call: TRBV7-9; d_call: TRBD1; j_call: TRBJ2-7; clone_size: -; cdr3_nt: TGTGCCAGCAGCCAACAGGGGGTCCGCTACGAGCAGTACTTC; cdr3_aa: CASSQQGVRYEQYF
v_call: TRBV7-8; d_call: -; j_call: TRBJ1-2; clone_size: few; cdr3_nt: TGTGCCAGCAGCTTAGCGCGTAAGGGAGACTATGGCTACACCTTC; cdr3_aa: CASSLARKGDYGYTF
v_call: TRBV18; d_call: -; j_call: TRBJ2-5; clone_size: -; cdr3_nt: TGTGCCAGCTCACCATACAGGCAAGAGACCCAGTACTTC; cdr3_aa: CASSPYRQETQYF
v_call: TRBV6-6; d_call: TRBD2; j_call: TRBJ2-3; clone_size: once; cdr3_nt: TGTGCCAGCAGTTACTCGTTGACTAGCGGGGGGCAGTATTTT; cdr3_aa: CASSYSLTSGGQYF
v_call: TRBV4-3; d_call: TRBD2; j_call: TRBJ2-2; clone_size: -; cdr3_nt: TGCGCCAGCAGCCAAGAAGGCGGGGGTGGCGGGGAGCTGTTTTTT; cdr3_aa: CASSQEGGGGGELFF
v_call: TRBV28; d_call: -; j_call: TRBJ2-2; clone_size: -; cdr3_nt: TGTGCCAGCAGTCCCTGGTACAGGGGGGAGCTGTTTTTT; cdr3_aa: CASSPWYRGELFF
v_call: TRBV5-1; d_call: TRBD2; j_call: TRBJ2-7; clone_size: -; cdr3_nt: TGCGCCAGCAGGTCAATAGCGGGGGGCCTCGGCGAGCAGTACTTC; cdr3_aa: CASRSIAGGLGEQYF
v_call: TRBV9; d_call: -; j_call: TRBJ2-3; clone_size: -; cdr3_nt: TGTGCCAGCACCGTAGGTGGTGGGGCCAGCACAGATACGCAGTATTTT; cdr3_aa: CASTVGGGASTDTQYF
v_call: TRBV5-4; d_call: TRBD1; j_call: TRBJ2-7; clone_size: -; cdr3_nt: TGTGCCAGCAGCCTGGGACAGGGTCTCTCCTACGAGCAGTACTTC; cdr3_aa: CASSLGQGLSYEQYF
v_call: TRBV7-3; d_call: -; j_call: TRBJ2-5; clone_size: -; cdr3_nt: TGTGCCAGCAGCCCCCAACAGGGAAAAGAGACCCAGTACTTC; cdr3_aa: CASSPQQGKETQYF
v_call: TRBV7-9; d_call: TRBD1; j_call: TRBJ2-3; clone_size: -; cdr3_nt: TGTGCCAGCAGCCAGGGACAGGTGACAGATACGCAGTATTTT; cdr3_aa: CASSQGQVTDTQYF
v_call: TRBV11-2; d_call: -; j_call: TRBJ1-2; clone_size: -; cdr3_nt: TGTGCCAGCAGCGGAGCGAGGTTGTATGGCTACACCTTC; cdr3_aa: CASSGARLYGYTF
v_call: TRBV6-1; d_call: TRBD1; j_call: TRBJ1-6; clone_size: -; cdr3_nt: TGTGCCAGCAGTGAACATGGGACAGGGAGGTCACCCCTCCACTTT; cdr3_aa: CASSEHGTGRSPLHF
v_call: TRBV7-9; d_call: TRBD2; j_call: TRBJ2-2; clone_size: -; cdr3_nt: TGTGCCAGCAGCGTCACCGGGACTACAACCGGGGAGCTGTTTTTT; cdr3_aa: CASSVTGTTTGELFF
v_call: TRBV30; d_call: TRBD1; j_call: TRBJ1-2; clone_size: few; cdr3_nt: TGTGCCTGGAGTGCTACAGGGGTCCATGGCTACACCTTC; cdr3_aa: CAWSATGVHGYTF
v_call: TRBV7-2; d_call: -; j_call: TRBJ1-3; clone_size: -; cdr3_nt: TGTGCCAGCAGCGTGGGGGGGCCCTCTGGAAACACCATATATTTT; cdr3_aa: CASSVGGPSGNTIYF
v_call: TRBV21-1; d_call: -; j_call: TRBJ2-7; clone_size: -; cdr3_nt: TGTGCCAGCAGCAAAGCGGGAACTAGCGGGAGGGTCCAGCCCTACGAGCAGTACTTC; cdr3_aa: CASSKAGTSGRVQPYEQYF
v_call: TRBV2; d_call: TRBD2; j_call: TRBJ2-3; clone_size: -; cdr3_nt: TGTGCCAGCAGTTATAGCGGGGTCACAGATACGCAGTATTTT; cdr3_aa: CASSYSGVTDTQYF
v_call: TRBV5-1; d_call: -; j_call: TRBJ1-1; clone_size: -; cdr3_nt: TGCGCCAGCAGCCTCGGAGGGGCGGTCGAAGCTTTCTTT; cdr3_aa: CASSLGGAVEAFF
v_call: TRBV4-2; d_call: TRBD2; j_call: TRBJ2-7; clone_size: -; cdr3_nt: TGTGCCAGCAGCCAAGTAGCGGGTAGCTCCTACGAGCAGTACTTC; cdr3_aa: CASSQVAGSSYEQYF
v_call: TRBV19; d_call: TRBD1; j_call: TRBJ1-6; clone_size: -; cdr3_nt: TGTGCCAGCCGGGACAGATATAATTCACCCCTCCACTTT; cdr3_aa: CASRDRYNSPLHF
v_call: TRBV18; d_call: -; j_call: TRBJ1-2; clone_size: -; cdr3_nt: TGTGCCAGCTCGCTGAACAGGGTCAAAGTATACACCTTC; cdr3_aa: CASSLNRVKVYTF
v_call: TRBV29-1; d_call: -; j_call: TRBJ2-2; clone_size: -; cdr3_nt: TGCAGCGTTGGTAGACAAGCCTCGAACACCGGGGAGCTGTTTTTT; cdr3_aa: CSVGRQASNTGELFF
v_call: TRBV10-3; d_call: -; j_call: TRBJ2-7; clone_size: -; cdr3_nt: TGTGCCATCAGTGAACCAGACACCTACGAGCAGTACTTC; cdr3_aa: CAISEPDTYEQYF
v_call: TRBV7-2; d_call: -; j_call: TRBJ2-5; clone_size: -; cdr3_nt: TGTGCCAGCAAAAAGTCGAGTATCCAAGAGACCCAGTACTTC; cdr3_aa: CASKKSSIQETQYF
v_call: TRBV7-8; d_call: -; j_call: TRBJ1-3; clone_size: -; cdr3_nt: TGTGCCAGCAGCCAATCGGGGGGGCTGGAAGGAAACACCATATATTTT; cdr3_aa: CASSQSGGLEGNTIYF
v_call: TRBV30; d_call: -; j_call: TRBJ2-2; clone_size: once; cdr3_nt: TGTGCCTGGATGCCGGCAGGGTTGAGGACCGGGGAGCTGTTTTTT; cdr3_aa: CAWMPAGLRTGELFF
v_call: TRBV11-2; d_call: TRBD2; j_call: TRBJ2-3; clone_size: -; cdr3_nt: TGTGCCAGCAGCCCCGATGGAGCGGGAGGAGTACGGCAGTATTTT; cdr3_aa: CASSPDGAGGVRQYF
v_call: TRBV19; d_call: -; j_call: TRBJ1-2; clone_size: -; cdr3_nt: TGTGCCAGTAGAACAGTGAACTATGGCTACACCTTC; cdr3_aa: CASRTVNYGYTF
v_call: TRBV7-2; d_call: TRBD2; j_call: TRBJ2-3; clone_size: -; cdr3_nt: TGTGCCAGCAGCTTAGCGTCAGCGGGAGGGTTGGGTGATACGCAGTATTTT; cdr3_aa: CASSLASAGGLGDTQYF
v_call: TRBV7-9; d_call: TRBD1; j_call: TRBJ1-2; clone_size: -; cdr3_nt: TGTGCCAGCAGCTTAGCGGGAGACAGGGGTCCTGACTACACCTTC; cdr3_aa: CASSLAGDRGPDYTF